This T cell receptor beta chain appears in the sequencing data of a study of OX40 agonist ivuxolimab in advanced cancers. Study-level results: In CD8+ T cells, expanded clones were on average more numerous than in CD4+.

As concerns this clone: Its antigen remains unidentified.

Autoimmune disease history or systemic immunosuppression was exclusionary. Method: immunoSEQ multiplex PCR; TCRdb's copy keeps in-frame clones and lacks some. The sample yields around 20,000 clones, around 70% seen once. The clonotype comes from an adult with an advanced solid tumor such as melanoma, head and neck, liver or kidney cancer. Source: CD4+ or CD8+ T cells sorted from blood, taken in a trial of the OX40 agonist ivuxolimab.

Here the CDR3 reads CASSRWGVGTGELFF. CDR3 coding DNA: TGTGCCAGCAGCCGCTGGGGGGTGGGCACCGGGGAGCTGTTTTTT. The chain couples TRBV7-3 to TRBJ2-2; possible D gene TRBD2, 6 bases. CDR1 SGHTA and CDR2 FQGTGA come from the germline V gene. The V and J ends lost 5 bases and 4 bases respectively, with 14 bases between them. The CDR3 is 15 amino acids.